Listed here are 22 T cell receptor beta chains from one sample, sequenced in a study of OX40 agonist ivuxolimab in advanced cancers. Profiled with immunoSEQ multiplex PCR; TCRdb holds only in-frame clones, not every one. The table has some 50,000 clones, around 84% seen once. Sequencing used CD4+ or CD8+ T cells sorted from blood, obtained in a trial of the OX40 agonist ivuxolimab. Receptor source: an adult with an advanced solid tumor such as melanoma, head and neck, liver or kidney cancer.

The chain couples TRBV5-6 to TRBJ2-1, with a possible D match to TRBD2 (5 bases). The CDR3 has 14 amino acids. V was cut by 3 bases and J by 8 bases, with 15 bases left in between. CDR1 and CDR2 (germline): SGHDT, YYEEEE. CDR3 coding DNA: TGTGCCAGCAGCTCTTCGGGTCCGAGGGATGAGCAGTTCTTC. Its translation: CASSSSGPRDEQFF.

Here the CDR3 reads CSALQGYEQYF. CDR3 bases: TGCAGTGCTCTCCAGGGGTACGAGCAGTACTTC. The rearrangement joins TRBV20-1 to TRBJ2-7, with D possibly being TRBD1 (6 bases). This CDR3 region has 11 residues. Germline CDR1 reads DFQATT; CDR2 reads SNEGSKA (reference sequence). Trimming cost V 5 bases and J 4 bases, with 9 bases left between them.

The rearrangement uses TRBV6-1 and TRBJ1-2; no definite D call. This CDR3 contains 17 residues. Germline V lookup: CDR1 MNHNS, CDR2 SASEGT. Trimming shortened V by 2 bases and J by 0 bases, and 16 bases separated the two germline ends. Here the CDR3 DNA reads TGTGCCAGCAGTGAAATCCCTCCTAGCCCGACTAACTATGGCTACACCTTC. Its translation: CASSEIPPSPTNYGYTF.

The rearrangement joins TRBV9 to TRBJ2-7; D perhaps matches TRBD2 (6 bases). CDR3 size: 16 residues. The germline CDR1 and CDR2 sequences are SGDLS and YYNGEE. The germline V and J ends were trimmed by 0 bases and 3 bases, with 16 bases remaining between them. The CDR3 here is CASSVDLQGGIYEQYF. CDR3 DNA sequence: TGTGCCAGCAGCGTAGACCTTCAGGGAGGCATCTACGAGCAGTACTTC.

The chain combines TRBV4-1 with TRBJ2-1; D is possibly TRBD2 (5 bases). The CDR3 has 15 amino acids. V shed 4 bases and J shed 7 bases, with 17 bases lying between them. CDR1 MGHRA and CDR2 YSYEKL come from the germline V gene. The CDR3 region is CASSLNSRESNEQFF. CDR3 coding DNA: TGCGCCAGCAGCCTTAACAGCCGGGAATCAAATGAGCAGTTCTTC.

The chain has TRBV9 and TRBJ1-5, with 7 bases lining up with TRBD1. Germline lookup yields CDR1 SGDLS and CDR2 YYNGEE. The CDR3 sequence is 14 residues long. J lost 6 bases, V lost 0 bases, and 3 bases had no gene match. The chain's CDR3 is CASSVAGGGQPQHF. In nucleotides, the CDR3 is TGTGCCAGCAGCGTAGCAGGGGGGGGTCAGCCCCAGCATTTT.

V is TRBV9 and J is TRBJ1-2, with D possibly being TRBD1 (6 bases). The CDR3 runs 15 residues. The germline gives CDR1 SGDLS, CDR2 YYNGEE. Trimming took 0 bases from V and 5 from J, leaving 14 bases between them. CDR3 region: CASSVDGDNYYGYTF. For the CDR3, the DNA is TGTGCCAGCAGCGTAGACGGGGACAACTATTATGGCTACACCTTC.

This clone appeared once. This chain links TRBV7-9 with TRBJ1-2; maybe TRBD1 (5 bases). V lost 1 base, J lost 4 bases, and 10 bases lay in between. Germline assignment: CDR1 SEHNR and CDR2 FQNEAQ (reference sequence). CDR3 length: 14 residues. The CDR3 DNA reads TGTGCCAGCAGCTTAGAGACAGATTTCTATGGCTACACCTTC. Encoded protein: CASSLETDFYGYTF. The whole variable domain, remainder taken from reference TRBV7-9 and TRBJ1-2, is DTGVSQNPRHKITKRGQNVTFRCDPISEHNRLYWYRQTLGQGPEFLTYFQNEAQLEKSRLLSDRFSAERPKGSFSTLEIQRTEQGDSAMYLCASSLETDFYGYTFGSGTRLTVV.

The CDR3: CASSEARWSSYNEQFF. The CDR3 region has the DNA TGTGCCAGCAGTGAAGCGCGGTGGAGCTCCTACAATGAGCAGTTCTTC. V usage is TRBV6-1 and J usage is TRBJ2-1; no firm D call. V lost 0 bases, J lost 0 bases, and 9 bases lay in between. CDR3 length equals 16 residues. Germline CDR1 is MNHNS and CDR2 is SASEGT.

In DNA form, the CDR3 reads TGTGCCAGCAGTGAAGCAGAAAGCGGGAGGTCTGGAGATACGCAGTATTTT. This encodes CASSEAESGRSGDTQYF. This chain links TRBV6-1 with TRBJ2-3; 9 nucleotides match TRBD2. Germline assignment: CDR1 MNHNS and CDR2 SASEGT. This CDR3 region has 17 residues. Trimming took 0 bases from V and 5 from J; bases not matched to a gene: 9.

The chain links TRBV2 to TRBJ2-3, with 8 bases fitting TRBD2. This CDR3 is 15 amino acids long. Germline CDR1 and CDR2: SNHLY and FYNNEI. The V and J ends lost 3 bases and 4 bases, in that order; junction bases with no gene match: 6. The CDR3 is CASSDTSGLADTQYF. The CDR3 DNA follows: TGTGCCAGCAGTGATACTAGCGGATTGGCAGATACGCAGTATTTT.

The gene calls are TRBV19 and TRBJ2-7; 9 bases fit TRBD1. Germline V gives CDR1 LNHDA, CDR2 SQIVND (reference sequence). The V gene end was trimmed by 1 base and the J gene end by 2 bases; junction bases not matched to a gene: 3. This CDR3 is built from 15 residues. In DNA, the CDR3 is TGTGCCAGTAGTATAGGGACAGGGGCCGCCTACGAGCAGTACTTC. Residues: CASSIGTGAAYEQYF.

This chain links TRBV7-3 with TRBJ2-3; D might be TRBD1 (6 bases). CDR1 and CDR2 from the germline V gene are SGHTA and FQGTGA. V was clipped by 3 bases and J by 0 bases, with 7 bases between them. This CDR3 spans 14 amino acids. The CDR3: CASSLDRSTDTQYF. Here the CDR3 DNA reads TGTGCCAGCAGCTTGGACAGAAGCACAGATACGCAGTATTTT.

The V and J genes are TRBV4-1 and TRBJ2-5; the D gene could be TRBD1 or TRBD2 (5 bases each). The CDR3 totals 14 residues. Germline V gene lookup returns CDR1 MGHRA and CDR2 YSYEKL. V was trimmed by 2 bases and J by 4 bases, leaving 11 bases between them. The CDR3 is CASSQPGTRETQYF. The CDR3 nucleotides are TGCGCCAGCAGCCAACCGGGGACGCGAGAGACCCAGTACTTC.

This clone is judged medium-sized. The chain employs TRBV7-9 and TRBJ1-5; 8 positions agree with TRBD1. This CDR3 has 16 residues. Germline V gene sequence: CDR1 SEHNR, CDR2 FQNEAQ (reference sequence). Trimming cost V 1 base and J 2 bases; bases outside gene matches: 4. The DNA of the CDR3 is TGTGCCAGCAGCTTAGGTGGACAGGGAGGCAATCAGCCCCAGCATTTT. Protein product: CASSLGGQGGNQPQHF.

The gene calls are TRBV13 and TRBJ2-1; the D call may be TRBD1 or TRBD2 (6 bases each). Trimming removed 5 bases from V and 0 bases from J, with 14 bases in between. Per germline, CDR1 PRHDT and CDR2 FYEKMQ (reference sequence). The CDR3 runs 16 residues. The CDR3 reads CASSPEGGPSYNEQFF. CDR3 coding DNA: TGTGCCAGCAGCCCCGAGGGGGGTCCCTCCTACAATGAGCAGTTCTTC.

The J gene is TRBJ1-2, the V gene TRBV29-1; the match to TRBD1 covers 7 bases. With V trimmed by 1 base and J by 0 bases, 5 bases remained unmatched. The CDR3 loop spans 15 amino acids. Germline CDR1 is SQVTM and CDR2 is ANQGSEA. CDR3: CSVEGGTVTNYGYTF. CDR3 DNA: TGCAGCGTTGAAGGCGGGACAGTTACTAACTATGGCTACACCTTC.

This clone was counted between two and nine times. This chain uses TRBV6-4 with TRBJ2-3; 9 bases map to TRBD2. The junction had 5 bases not matched to a gene; V was cut back by 4 bases and J by 3 bases. In germline, CDR1 is MRHNA, CDR2 SNTAGT. The CDR3 consists of 15 residues. CDR3 in DNA: TGTGCCAGCAGTGTGGGCGGGGGGGCTACAGATACGCAGTATTTT. Translation gives CASSVGGGATDTQYF.

This sequence joins TRBV7-6 and TRBJ1-1; D remains ambiguous. Between the trimmed V and J ends, which lost 2 bases and 0 bases, there was a span of 7 bases. CDR1 SGHVS and CDR2 FNYEAQ come from the germline V gene. The CDR3 has 14 amino acids. The CDR3 DNA reads TGTGCCAGCAGCTTATGGGCCATGAACACTGAAGCTTTCTTT. This gives the protein CASSLWAMNTEAFF.

The rearrangement joins TRBV4-1 to TRBJ2-7, with 12 bases lining up with TRBD2. The J segment lost 2 bases and the V segment lost 1 base, leaving 6 bases of the junction unmatched. The germline gives CDR1 MGHRA, CDR2 YSYEKL. The length of the CDR3 is 17 residues. The CDR3 DNA sequence: TGCGCCAGCAGCCAAGGACTAGCGGGAGTTGGGGCCTACGAGCAGTACTTC. Its translation is CASSQGLAGVGAYEQYF.

Comments on this clone: The junction shows a germline mismatch at one end, possibly a read error. The chain couples TRBV5-8 to TRBJ2-7; no clear D gene. Per germline, CDR1 SGHTS and CDR2 YDEGEE. The CDR3 is 13 residues long. The chain's CDR3 is CASSLTQKRRVDF. CDR3 DNA sequence: TGTGCCAGCAGCTTGACCCAGAAGCGACGGGTGGACTTC.

The chain uses TRBV5-3 and TRBJ2-7; 8 bases align to TRBD1. TRBV5-3 qualifies as an ORF whose function is uncertain. The ends lost 0 bases at V and 6 bases at J; junction bases unmatched: 14. This CDR3 comprises 17 residues. The CDR3 reads CARSLGYWDRTIGEQYF. Written as DNA, the CDR3 is TGTGCCAGAAGCTTGGGATATTGGGACAGGACTATCGGCGAGCAGTACTTC.